Reported below is one T cell receptor beta chain. As processed by the authors: Amplification of reference gene primers provided the estimated nucleated cell counts. Data came from immunoSEQ multiplex PCR; TCRdb stores just in-frame clones and leaves some out. Clone size and V and J calls were adopted from that table, with D and trimming inferred from the DNA. The sample shows fewer than 350,000 clones, roughly 85% of them seen only once. The data stem from a study of blood T cell repertoires in COVID-19. Study-wide background: Material from acute and convalescent COVID-19 was sourced from the United States, Italy and Spain. T cells, B-cell-depleted T cells, or PBMCs supplied cDNA or gDNA.

Donors of Cohort 3 who recovered were those that had two negative PCRs, clearance, or symptom resolution. Trimming removed 7 bases from V and 2 bases from J, with 15 bases in between. CDR1 is SEHNR and CDR2 is FQNEAQ in the germline V gene (reference sequence). The CDR3 runs 16 residues. Sequencing was carried out using PBMCs or T cells enriched from blood (not recorded which). The rearrangement links TRBV7-9 to TRBJ2-6; the D is unclear. The TCR was taken from a woman aged 50 to 60 who had recovered from COVID-19. Here the CDR3 reads CASKKRREAGANVLTF. The CDR3 coding sequence is TGTGCCAGCAAGAAACGGCGTGAGGCTGGGGCCAACGTCCTGACTTTC.